The present T cell receptor beta chain was sequenced within a study of blood T cell repertoires in COVID-19. Germline V CDR1 and CDR2: SEHNR, FQNEAQ (reference sequence). Unmatched junction bases numbered 7, after V lost 10 bases and J lost 0 bases. The CDR3 extends over 14 amino acids. This clone has only one observation. Profiled with immunoSEQ multiplex PCR; TCRdb holds only in-frame clones, not every one. The repertoire holds 310,000 or so clones, with 90% to 95% as singletons. The chain has TRBV7-9 and TRBJ2-3; 7 bases are shared with TRBD2. The clonotype originates from a woman aged 25 to 39 with COVID-19, enrolled during active disease. The specimen was peripheral blood. CDR3 sequence reads: CATGVSGSTDTQYF. The CDR3 DNA sequence: TGTGCCACCGGGGTTAGCGGGAGCACAGATACGCAGTATTTT.